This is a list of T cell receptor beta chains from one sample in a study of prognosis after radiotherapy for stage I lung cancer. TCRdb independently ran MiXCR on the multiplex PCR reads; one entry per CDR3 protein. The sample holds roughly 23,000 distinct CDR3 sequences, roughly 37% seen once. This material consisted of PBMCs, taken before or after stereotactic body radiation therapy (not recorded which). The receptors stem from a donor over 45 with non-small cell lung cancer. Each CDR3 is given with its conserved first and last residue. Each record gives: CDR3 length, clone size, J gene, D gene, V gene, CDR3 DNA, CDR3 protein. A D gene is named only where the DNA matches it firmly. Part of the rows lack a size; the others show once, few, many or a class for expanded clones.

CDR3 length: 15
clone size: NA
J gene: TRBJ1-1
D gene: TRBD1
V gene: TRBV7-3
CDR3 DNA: TGTGCCAGCAGCTACAGACAGGGGAAAGAGTGGGAAGCTTTCTTT
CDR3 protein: CASSYRQGKEWEAFF

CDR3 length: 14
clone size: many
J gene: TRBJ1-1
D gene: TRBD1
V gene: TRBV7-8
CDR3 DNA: TGTGCCAGCAGCTTGGGACAGATGAACACTGAAGCTTTCTTT
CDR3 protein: CASSLGQMNTEAFF

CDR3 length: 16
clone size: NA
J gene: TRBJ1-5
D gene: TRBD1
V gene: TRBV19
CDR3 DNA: TGTGCCAGTAGCACTAGGACAGGGGGCCTCTATCAGCCCCAGCATTTT
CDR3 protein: CASSTRTGGLYQPQHF

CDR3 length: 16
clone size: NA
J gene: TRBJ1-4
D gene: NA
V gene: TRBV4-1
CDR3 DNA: TGCGCCAGCAGCAGGGAGGGGGTCGCAACTAATGAAAAACTGTTTTTT
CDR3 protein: CASSREGVATNEKLFF

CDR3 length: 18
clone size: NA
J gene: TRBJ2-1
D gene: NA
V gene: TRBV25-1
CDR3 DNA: TGTGCCAGCAGTGCGGCCCTAGAAGAGGGGGGGGGATACAATGAGCAGTTCTTC
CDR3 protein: CASSAALEEGGGYNEQFF

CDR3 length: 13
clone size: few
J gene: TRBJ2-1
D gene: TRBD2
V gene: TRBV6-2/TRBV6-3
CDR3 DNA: TGTGCCAGCAGTGTGACTAGCGGGAATGAGCAGTTCTTC
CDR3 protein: CASSVTSGNEQFF

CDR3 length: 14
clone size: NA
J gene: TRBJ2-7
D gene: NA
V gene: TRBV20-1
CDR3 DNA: TGCAGTGCTAGGGGTGCCCCAGGAGTCTACGAGCAGTACTTC
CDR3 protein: CSARGAPGVYEQYF

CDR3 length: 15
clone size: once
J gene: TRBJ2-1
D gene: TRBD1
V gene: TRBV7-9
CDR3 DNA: TGTGCCAGCAGCTTACTGGACAGGATTTACAATGAGCAGTTCTTC
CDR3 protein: CASSLLDRIYNEQFF

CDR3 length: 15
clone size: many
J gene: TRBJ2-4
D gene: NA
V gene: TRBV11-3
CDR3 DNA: TGTGCCAGCAGCAGAGGAACAGGGCCGGGGGACATTCAGTACTTC
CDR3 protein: CASSRGTGPGDIQYF

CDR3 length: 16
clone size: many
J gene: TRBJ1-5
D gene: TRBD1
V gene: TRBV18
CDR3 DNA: TGTGCCAGCTCACCACCGGGTCAGGGGGTGGGTCAGCCCCAGCATTTT
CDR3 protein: CASSPPGQGVGQPQHF

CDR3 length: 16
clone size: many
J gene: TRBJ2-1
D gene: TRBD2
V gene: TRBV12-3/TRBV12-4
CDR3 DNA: TGTGCCAGCAGGCTAACCGGGACTAGCGCATACAATGAGCAGTTCTTC
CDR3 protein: CASRLTGTSAYNEQFF

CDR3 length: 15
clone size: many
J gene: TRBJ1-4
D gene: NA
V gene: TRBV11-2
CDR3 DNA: TGTGCCAGCAGCTTAACCGGGCCGAGGGATGAAAAACTGTTTTTT
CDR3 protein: CASSLTGPRDEKLFF

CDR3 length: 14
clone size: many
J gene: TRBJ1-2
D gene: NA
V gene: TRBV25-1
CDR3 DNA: TGTGCCAGCAGTGGCCCTGCAGGGGTCGGAGGCTACACCTTC
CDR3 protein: CASSGPAGVGGYTF

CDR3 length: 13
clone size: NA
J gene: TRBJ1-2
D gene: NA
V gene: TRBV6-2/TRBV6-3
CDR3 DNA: TGTGCCAGCTCCCCTGGGGGATCTTATGGCTACACCTTC
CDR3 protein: CASSPGGSYGYTF

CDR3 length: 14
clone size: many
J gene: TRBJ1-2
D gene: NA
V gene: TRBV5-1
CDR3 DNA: TGCGCCAGCAGCTACAGGGTACAGGACTATGGCTACACCTTC
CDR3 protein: CASSYRVQDYGYTF

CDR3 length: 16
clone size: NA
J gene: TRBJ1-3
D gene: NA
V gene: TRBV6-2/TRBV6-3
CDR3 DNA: TGTGCCAGCAGTAGGGGCACAGCGTTTGGTGGAAACACCATATATTTT
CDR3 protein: CASSRGTAFGGNTIYF

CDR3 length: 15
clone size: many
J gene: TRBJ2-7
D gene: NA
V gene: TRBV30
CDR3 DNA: TGTGCCTGGAGTGGGGGCGCTATCTTCTCCTACGAGCAGTACTTC
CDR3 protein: CAWSGGAIFSYEQYF

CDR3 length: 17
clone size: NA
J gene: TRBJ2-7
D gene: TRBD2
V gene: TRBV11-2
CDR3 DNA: TGTGCCAGCAGCTTAACACTAGCGGGAGGCACCTCCTACGAGCAGTACTTC
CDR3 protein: CASSLTLAGGTSYEQYF

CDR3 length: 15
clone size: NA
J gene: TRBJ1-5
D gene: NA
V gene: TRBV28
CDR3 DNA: TGTGCCAGCAGTCTAAAGGCAGGGGGCAATCAGCCCCAGCATTTT
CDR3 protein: CASSLKAGGNQPQHF

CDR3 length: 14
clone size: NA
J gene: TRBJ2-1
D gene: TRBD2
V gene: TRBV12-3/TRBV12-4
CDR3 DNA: TGTGCCAGCGGCCGACTAGCGGGAAACAATGAGCAGTTCTTC
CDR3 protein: CASGRLAGNNEQFF

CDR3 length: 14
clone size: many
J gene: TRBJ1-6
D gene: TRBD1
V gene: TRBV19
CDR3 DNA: TGTGCCAGTTCCCCTGACAGGGGAGGTTCACCCCTCCACTTT
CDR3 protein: CASSPDRGGSPLHF

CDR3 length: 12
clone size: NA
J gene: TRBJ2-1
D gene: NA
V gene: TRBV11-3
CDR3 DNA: TGTGCCAGCAGCTTAGGGGTTTTAGAGCAGTTCTTC
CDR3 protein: CASSLGVLEQFF

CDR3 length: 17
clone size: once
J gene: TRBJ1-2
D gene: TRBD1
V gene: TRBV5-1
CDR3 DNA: TGCGCCAGCAGCGCCGGGACAGGGGAGGAAAGGTACTATGGCTACACCTTC
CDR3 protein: CASSAGTGEERYYGYTF

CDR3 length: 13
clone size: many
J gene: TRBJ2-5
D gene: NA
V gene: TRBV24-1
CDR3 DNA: TGTGCCACCAGTGATCCCGCCGGGGAGACCCAGTACTTC
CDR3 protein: CATSDPAGETQYF

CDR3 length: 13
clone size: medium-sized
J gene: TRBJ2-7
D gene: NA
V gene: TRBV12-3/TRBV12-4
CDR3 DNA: TGTGCCAGCAGTTTAAACAGGGCAAGGGAGCAGTACTTC
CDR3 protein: CASSLNRAREQYF

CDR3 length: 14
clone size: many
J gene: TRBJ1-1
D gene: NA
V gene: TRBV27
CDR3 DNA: TGTGCCAGCAGGGGGTTGGACAGAAACACTGAAGCTTTCTTT
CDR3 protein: CASRGLDRNTEAFF

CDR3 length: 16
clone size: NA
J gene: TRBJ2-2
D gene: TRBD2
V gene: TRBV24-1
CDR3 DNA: TGTGCCACCAGTGCTAGCGGGAGGGCCGGGGCCGGGGATCTGTTTTTT
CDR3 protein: CATSASGRAGAGDLFF

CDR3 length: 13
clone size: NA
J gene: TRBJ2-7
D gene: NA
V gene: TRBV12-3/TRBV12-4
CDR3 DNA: TGTGCCAGCAGTTCGAGTGTGAGCTACGAGCAGTACTTC
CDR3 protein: CASSSSVSYEQYF

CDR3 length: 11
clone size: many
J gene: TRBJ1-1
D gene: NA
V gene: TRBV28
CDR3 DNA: TGTGCCAGCAGGACGAGCACTGAAGCTTTCTTT
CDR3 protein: CASRTSTEAFF

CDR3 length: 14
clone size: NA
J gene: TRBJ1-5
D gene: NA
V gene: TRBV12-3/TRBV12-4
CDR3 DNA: TGTGCCATCAGTTTAAGGGGTGAGAGTCAGCCCCAGCATTTT
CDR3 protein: CAISLRGESQPQHF

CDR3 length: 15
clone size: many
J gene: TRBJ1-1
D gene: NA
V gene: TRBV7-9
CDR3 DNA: TGTGCCAGCAGAGGGTCCGGCAGCATGAACACTGAAGCTTTCTTT
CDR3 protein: CASRGSGSMNTEAFF

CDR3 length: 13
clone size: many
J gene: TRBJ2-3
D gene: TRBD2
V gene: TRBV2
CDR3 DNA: TGTGGTTGTAAGGCCGGGAGGACAGATACGCAGTATTTT
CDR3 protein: CGCKAGRTDTQYF

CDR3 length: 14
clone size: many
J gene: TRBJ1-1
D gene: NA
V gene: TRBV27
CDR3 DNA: TGTGCCAGCAGTTTATATAGGACTTACACTGAAGCTTTCTTT
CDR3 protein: CASSLYRTYTEAFF

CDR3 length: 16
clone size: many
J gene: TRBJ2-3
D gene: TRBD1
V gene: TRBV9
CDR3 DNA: TGTGCCAGCAGCGTAGCCTCACAGGGGGCCGGCGATACGCAGTATTTT
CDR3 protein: CASSVASQGAGDTQYF

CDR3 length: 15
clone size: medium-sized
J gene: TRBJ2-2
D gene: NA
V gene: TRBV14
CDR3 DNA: TGTGCCAGCAGCCAAGAACTAGGGGACACCGGGGAGCTGTTTTTT
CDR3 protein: CASSQELGDTGELFF

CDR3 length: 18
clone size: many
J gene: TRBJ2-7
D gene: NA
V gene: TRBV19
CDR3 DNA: TGTGCCAGTAGGGGGGGGATGGGGCTACCGGGACACGCATACGAGCAGTACTTC
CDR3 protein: CASRGGMGLPGHAYEQYF

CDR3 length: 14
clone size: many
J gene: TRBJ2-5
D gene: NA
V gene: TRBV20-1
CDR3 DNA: TGCAGTGCTAGAGTTCTATGGGGCGAGGAGACCCAGTACTTC
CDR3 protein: CSARVLWGEETQYF

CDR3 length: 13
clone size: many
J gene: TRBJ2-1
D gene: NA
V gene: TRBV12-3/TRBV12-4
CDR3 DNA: TGTGCCAGCAGAAAGTACGGGGGCAATGAGCAGTTCTTC
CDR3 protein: CASRKYGGNEQFF

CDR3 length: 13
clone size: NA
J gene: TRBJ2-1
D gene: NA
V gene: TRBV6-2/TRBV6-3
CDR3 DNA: TGTGCCACCTGGTCGGGCCGGAACAATGAGCAGTTCTTC
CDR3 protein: CATWSGRNNEQFF

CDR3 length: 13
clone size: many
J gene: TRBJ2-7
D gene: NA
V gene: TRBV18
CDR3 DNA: TGTGCCAGCTCACCACTTGTGGGCGAGGAGCAGTACTTC
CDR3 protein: CASSPLVGEEQYF

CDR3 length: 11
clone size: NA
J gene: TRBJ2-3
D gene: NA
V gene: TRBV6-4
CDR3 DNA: TGTGCCAGCACCAATTCCGATACGCAGTATTTT
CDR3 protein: CASTNSDTQYF

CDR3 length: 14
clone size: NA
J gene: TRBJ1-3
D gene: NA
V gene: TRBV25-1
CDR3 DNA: TGTGCCAGCAGTGAATGGGAGGGCAGGAACACCATATATTTT
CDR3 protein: CASSEWEGRNTIYF

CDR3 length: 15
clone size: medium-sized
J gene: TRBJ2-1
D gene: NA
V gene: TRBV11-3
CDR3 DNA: TGTGCCAGCAGCACCCGGGATAACGGGGGAGATGAGCAGTTCTTC
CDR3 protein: CASSTRDNGGDEQFF

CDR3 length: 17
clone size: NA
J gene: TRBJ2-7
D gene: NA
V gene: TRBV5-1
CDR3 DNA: TGCGCCAGCAGCCATTTTATAGACTGGCGAAACTCCTACGAGCAGTACTTC
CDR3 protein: CASSHFIDWRNSYEQYF

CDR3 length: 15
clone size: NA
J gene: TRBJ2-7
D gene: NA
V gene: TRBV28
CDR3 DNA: TGTGCCAGCAGTCTTAGCGGACAGAGCTACTACGAGCAGTACTTC
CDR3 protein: CASSLSGQSYYEQYF

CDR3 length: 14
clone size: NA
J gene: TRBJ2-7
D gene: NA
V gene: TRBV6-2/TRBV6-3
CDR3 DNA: TGTGCCAGCACGTTGGGAGGGGGCGCGATCGATCAGTACTTC
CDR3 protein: CASTLGGGAIDQYF

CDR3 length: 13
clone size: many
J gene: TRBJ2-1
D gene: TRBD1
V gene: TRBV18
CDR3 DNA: TGTGCCAGCTCCTTGGACAGGGTCTATGAGCAGTTCTTC
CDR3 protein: CASSLDRVYEQFF

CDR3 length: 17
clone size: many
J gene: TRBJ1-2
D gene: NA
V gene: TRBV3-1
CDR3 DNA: TGTGCCAGCAGCCAAGTACACAAATCCGGGAGTAACTATGGCTACACCTTC
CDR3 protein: CASSQVHKSGSNYGYTF

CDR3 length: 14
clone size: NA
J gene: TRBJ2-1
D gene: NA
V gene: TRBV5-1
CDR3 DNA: TGCGCCAGCAGCTTGAGGAACAGGGATTATGAGCAGTTCTTC
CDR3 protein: CASSLRNRDYEQFF

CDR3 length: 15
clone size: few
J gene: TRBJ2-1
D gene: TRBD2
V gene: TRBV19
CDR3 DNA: TGTGCCAGTAGTATCGGCGGGAGCGGGTACAATGAGCAGTTCTTC
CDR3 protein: CASSIGGSGYNEQFF

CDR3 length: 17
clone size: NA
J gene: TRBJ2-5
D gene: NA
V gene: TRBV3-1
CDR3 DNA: TGTGCCAGCAGCCAAGAAGGGCGGGGGCCGGGGTACGAGACCCAGTACTTC
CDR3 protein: CASSQEGRGPGYETQYF

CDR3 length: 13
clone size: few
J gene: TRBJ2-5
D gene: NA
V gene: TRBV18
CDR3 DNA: TGTGCCAGCTCACCACGACAGCAAGAGACCCAGTACTTC
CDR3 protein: CASSPRQQETQYF

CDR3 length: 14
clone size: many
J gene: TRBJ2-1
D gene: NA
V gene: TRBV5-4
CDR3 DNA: TGTGCCAGCAGGCCAAACCGCGGTTATGAGCCGTGGTTCTTC
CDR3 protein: CASRPNRGYEPWFF

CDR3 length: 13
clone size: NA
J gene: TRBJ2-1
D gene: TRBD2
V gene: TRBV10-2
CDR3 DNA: TGCGCCACCAGGACTAGCGGGAGCAATGAGCAGTTCTTC
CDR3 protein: CATRTSGSNEQFF

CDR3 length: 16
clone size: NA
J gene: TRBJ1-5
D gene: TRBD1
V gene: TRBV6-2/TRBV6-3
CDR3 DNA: TGTGCCAGCAGTGATCAGGGAAAGGGGGCGGTTCAGCCCCAGCATTTT
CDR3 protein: CASSDQGKGAVQPQHF

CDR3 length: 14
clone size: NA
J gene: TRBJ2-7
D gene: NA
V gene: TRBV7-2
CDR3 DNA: TGTGCCAGCAGTGGTGCGGGACCCTCCTACGAGCAGTACTTC
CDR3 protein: CASSGAGPSYEQYF

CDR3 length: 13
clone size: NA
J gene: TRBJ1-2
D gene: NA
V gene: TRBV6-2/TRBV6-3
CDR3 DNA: TGTGCCAGCAGTTACACGGGACGCACTGGCTGCACCTTC
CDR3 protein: CASSYTGRTGCTF

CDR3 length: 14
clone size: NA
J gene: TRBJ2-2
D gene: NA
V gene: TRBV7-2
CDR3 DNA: TGTGCCAGCAGCCCGACTGGGGGGATCGGGGAGCTGTTTTTT
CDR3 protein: CASSPTGGIGELFF